The source of this TCR beta chain is a study of blood T cells in healthy people across ages. Using a J-beta primer mix together with a sample-barcoded 5' primer, a second PCR was run for about 6 to 11 cycles. Each CDR3 protein is one row after TCRdb ran MiXCR on the 5' RACE reads. The sample comprises over 950,000 distinct CDR3 sequences, roughly two fifths of which are singletons, and under 15% rests with the top ten. The TCR originated in a young man in good health. The source material was blood.

This CDR3 reads CASSTDRDNYGYTF. The CDR3 DNA is TGTGCCAGCAGCACGGACAGGGATAACTATGGCTACACCTTC. The chain carries TRBV7-2 and TRBJ1-2; 8 bases are shared with TRBD1. V shed 5 bases, J shed 1 base, and the junction held 3 bases outside the gene matches. The CDR3 runs to 14 residues. The germline gives CDR1 SGHTA, CDR2 FQGNSA. The full variable domain, rest sourced from reference TRBV7-2 and TRBJ1-2, is GAGVSQSPSNKVTEKGKDVELRCDPISGHTALYWYRQSLGQGLEFLIYFQGNSAPDKSGLPSDRFSAERTGGSVSTLTIQRTQQEDSAVYLCASSTDRDNYGYTFGSGTRLTVV.